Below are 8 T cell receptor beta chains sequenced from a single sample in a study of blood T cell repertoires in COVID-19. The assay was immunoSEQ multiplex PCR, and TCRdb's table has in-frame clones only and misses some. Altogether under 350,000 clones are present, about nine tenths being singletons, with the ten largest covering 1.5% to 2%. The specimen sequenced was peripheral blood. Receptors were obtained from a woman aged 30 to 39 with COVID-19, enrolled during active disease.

The DNA of the CDR3 is TGTGCCAGCAGTTTCCCGGGACAGGGCGCTTTCGGCTACACCTTC. Protein: CASSFPGQGAFGYTF. The V gene is TRBV6-1, the J gene TRBJ1-2; 9 bases are a match to TRBD1. Per the germline V gene, CDR1 is MNHNS and CDR2 is SASEGT. The CDR3 loop spans 15 amino acids. V was pared by 5 bases and J by 8 bases, with 12 bases of the junction left unmatched.

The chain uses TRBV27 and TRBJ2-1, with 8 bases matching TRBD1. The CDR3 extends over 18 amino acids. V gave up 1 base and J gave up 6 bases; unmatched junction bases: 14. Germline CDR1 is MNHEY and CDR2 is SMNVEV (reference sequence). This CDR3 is CASSLWPSWQGASNEQFF. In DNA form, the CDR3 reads TGTGCCAGCAGTTTATGGCCCAGTTGGCAGGGGGCCTCCAATGAGCAGTTCTTC.

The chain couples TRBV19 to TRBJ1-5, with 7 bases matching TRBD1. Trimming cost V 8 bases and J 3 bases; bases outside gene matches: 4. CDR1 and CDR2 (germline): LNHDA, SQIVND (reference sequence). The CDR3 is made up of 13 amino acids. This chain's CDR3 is CASGDRANQPQHF. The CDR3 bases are TGTGCCAGTGGCGACAGGGCCAATCAGCCCCAGCATTTT.

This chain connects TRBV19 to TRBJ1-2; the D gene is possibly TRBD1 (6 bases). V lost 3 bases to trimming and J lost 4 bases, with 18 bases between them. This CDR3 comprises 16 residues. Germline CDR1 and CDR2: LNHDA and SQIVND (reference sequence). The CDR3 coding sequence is TGTGCCAGTAGTATTGAGCGGGGGGGCCGGAGCTATGGCTACACCTTC. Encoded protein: CASSIERGGRSYGYTF. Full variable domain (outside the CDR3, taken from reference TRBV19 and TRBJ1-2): DGGITQSPKYLFRKEGQNVTLSCEQNLNHDAMYWYRQDPGQGLRLIYYSQIVNDFQKGDIAEGYSVSREKKESFPLTVTSAQKNPTAFYLCASSIERGGRSYGYTFGSGTRLTVV.

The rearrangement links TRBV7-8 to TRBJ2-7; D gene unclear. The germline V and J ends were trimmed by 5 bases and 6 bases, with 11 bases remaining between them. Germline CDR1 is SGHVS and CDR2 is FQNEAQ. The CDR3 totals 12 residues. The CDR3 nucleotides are TGTGCCAGCAGCCCCACAGCAACCGAGCAGTACTTC. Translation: CASSPTATEQYF.

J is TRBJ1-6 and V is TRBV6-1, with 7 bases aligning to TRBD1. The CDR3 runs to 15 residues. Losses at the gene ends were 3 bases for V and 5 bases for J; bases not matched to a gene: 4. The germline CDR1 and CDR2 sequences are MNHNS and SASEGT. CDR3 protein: CASSDRQGNNSPLHF. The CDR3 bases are TGTGCCAGCAGTGACAGACAGGGTAATAATTCACCCCTCCACTTT.

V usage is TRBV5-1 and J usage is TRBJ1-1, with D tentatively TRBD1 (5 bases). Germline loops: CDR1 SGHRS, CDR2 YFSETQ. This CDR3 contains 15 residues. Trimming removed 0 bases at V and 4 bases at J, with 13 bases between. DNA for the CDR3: TGCGCCAGCAGCTTGGGGCCGGGGGATGCCACTGAAGCTTTCTTT. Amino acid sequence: CASSLGPGDATEAFF.

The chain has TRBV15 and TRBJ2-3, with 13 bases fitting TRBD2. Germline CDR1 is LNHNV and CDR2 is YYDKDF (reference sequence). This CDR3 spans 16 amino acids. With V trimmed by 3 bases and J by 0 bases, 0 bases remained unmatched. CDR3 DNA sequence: TGTGCCACCAGCAGGGGACTAGCGGGGAGCACAGATACGCAGTATTTT. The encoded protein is CATSRGLAGSTDTQYF.